Each of the 26 T cell receptor beta chains below was sequenced from the same sample in a study of T cell responses to AZD1222 COVID-19 vaccine. Only in-frame clones appear in the TCRdb table, and some are missing; sequencing was by immunoSEQ multiplex PCR. The data contain over 90,000 clones, roughly 80% of them seen just once; the ten biggest clones take up over 15%. Sequenced here: peripheral blood, sampled on day 0 of AZD1222 vaccination. These receptors were collected from an adult in good health.

This clone was seen a handful of times. This chain links TRBV4-2 with TRBJ1-2; D is uncertain. CDR3 length equals 15 residues. CDR1 LGHNA and CDR2 YNFKEQ come from the germline V gene. V lost 0 bases, J lost 1 base, and 9 bases lay in between. The CDR3 spells CASSQERTFNYGYTF. The CDR3 coding sequence is TGTGCCAGCAGCCAAGAGAGGACCTTTAACTATGGCTACACCTTC.

The chain couples TRBV19 to TRBJ1-5; unclear D gene. Germline CDR1 is LNHDA and CDR2 is SQIVND (reference sequence). V was trimmed by 3 bases and J by 4 bases, leaving 7 bases between them. The CDR3 loop spans 13 amino acids. The chain's CDR3 is CASSMVGNQPQHF. The CDR3, as DNA: TGTGCCAGTAGTATGGTTGGTAATCAGCCCCAGCATTTT.

The V call is TRBV29-1, the J call TRBJ2-7; D is possibly TRBD2 (6 bases). Germline CDR1 reads SQVTM; CDR2 reads ANQGSEA. Trimming shortened V by 6 bases and J by 5 bases, and 17 bases separated the two germline ends. The CDR3 has 13 amino acids. This CDR3 is CSVQNIPGDEQYF. For the CDR3, the DNA is TGCAGCGTCCAAAACATTCCGGGGGACGAGCAGTACTTC.

The chain is built from TRBV4-2 and TRBJ2-7, with no clear D. The CDR3 is made up of 14 amino acids. Germline V gives CDR1 LGHNA, CDR2 YNFKEQ. V was cut by 0 bases and J by 0 bases, with 6 bases left in between. The CDR3 coding sequence is TGTGCCAGCAGCCAAGAGCGGAACTCCTACGAGCAGTACTTC. The encoded protein is CASSQERNSYEQYF.

The chain is built from TRBV29-1 and TRBJ1-2, with D tentatively TRBD1 (5 bases). Germline V gene sequence: CDR1 SQVTM, CDR2 ANQGSEA. The ends were cut back, 6 bases at V and 8 bases at J, with 22 bases in the middle. The CDR3 consists of 14 residues. CDR3 protein: CSVGGTGNFDGYTF. Written as DNA, the CDR3 is TGCAGCGTGGGGGGAACAGGAAATTTTGACGGCTACACCTTC. Drawing the rest from reference TRBV29-1 and TRBJ1-2, the complete variable domain is SAVISQKPSRDICQRGTSLTIQCQVDSQVTMMFWYRQQPGQSLTLIATANQGSEATYESGFVIDKFPISRPNLTFSTLTVSNMSPEDSSIYLCSVGGTGNFDGYTFGSGTRLTVV.

The chain couples TRBV11-3 to TRBJ2-2; D uncertain. Germline CDR1 reads SGHNT; CDR2 reads YENEEA. V lost 0 bases and J 6 bases, leaving 8 bases between the germline ends. The CDR3 loop spans 14 amino acids. The CDR3 sequence: CASSLDALSGELFF. The CDR3 DNA is TGTGCCAGCAGCTTAGACGCTCTTTCCGGGGAGCTGTTTTTT.

The V gene is TRBV28, the J gene TRBJ1-2; no clear D. V lost 2 bases to trimming and J lost 4 bases, with 14 bases between them. The CDR3 has 15 amino acids. Germline assignment: CDR1 MDHEN and CDR2 SYDVKM. The CDR3: CASSLGQPPGYGYTF. The CDR3 DNA reads as TGTGCCAGCAGTTTAGGGCAGCCGCCGGGCTATGGCTACACCTTC.

CDR3 DNA sequence: TGTGCCAGCAGTTACTCGAATCGGGGCTCTGGAAACACCATATATTTT. It is translated as CASSYSNRGSGNTIYF. The gene calls are TRBV6-5 and TRBJ1-3, with D unclear. CDR1 is MNHEY, CDR2 SVGAGI, per germline. The CDR3 loop spans 16 amino acids. V was clipped by 0 bases and J by 0 bases, with 9 bases between them.

CDR3 nucleotides: TGTGCCAGCACTAGCACCTGGGACAGGGTTTTGAACACTGAAGCTTTCTTT. Its translation: CASTSTWDRVLNTEAFF. J is TRBJ1-1 and V is TRBV24-1, with 9 bases that match TRBD1. Germline CDR1 reads KGHDR; CDR2 reads SFDVKD. J gave up 0 bases and V 11 bases, and 15 bases lay outside the gene matches. This CDR3 has 17 residues.

This clone was counted between two and nine times. The CDR3 sequence is CASTGGLATNEKLFF. The CDR3 region has the DNA TGTGCCAGTACGGGAGGGCTTGCAACTAATGAAAAACTGTTTTTT. The chain has TRBV19 and TRBJ1-4; no definite D call. Germline V gene sequence: CDR1 LNHDA, CDR2 SQIVND (reference sequence). The CDR3 is made up of 15 amino acids. V lost 7 bases and J lost 0, with 12 bases in between.

The rearrangement uses TRBV3-1 (or the pseudogene TRBV3-2) and TRBJ1-2; D is ambiguous. There are 12 residues in the CDR3. V dropped 3 bases and J dropped 9 bases, with 11 bases sitting between them. CDR1 and CDR2 (germline): LGHDT, YNNKEL (reference sequence). CDR3 amino acids: CASSHRSGSYTF. The CDR3 nucleotides read TGTGCCAGCAGCCATCGATCCGGGAGCTACACCTTC.

This chain uses TRBV6-5 with TRBJ1-5, with unresolved D. The CDR3 runs to 13 residues. The ends were cut back, 2 bases at V and 7 bases at J, with 9 bases in the middle. The V gene's germline CDR1 is MNHEY and CDR2 SVGAGI. CDR3 DNA: TGTGCCAGCAGTTACGAGAGAAGACAGCCCCAGCATTTT. Its translation: CASSYERRQPQHF.

For the CDR3, the DNA is TGCGCCAGCAGCCAACGGACAGGGGTTGGAAACACCATATATTTT. Its protein product is CASSQRTGVGNTIYF. The chain is built from TRBV5-1 and TRBJ1-3; the match to TRBD1 covers 9 bases. Germline assignment: CDR1 SGHRS and CDR2 YFSETQ. The CDR3 spans 15 residues. Trimming removed 4 bases from V and 3 bases from J; junction bases left unmatched: 5.

This rearrangement joins TRBV27 to TRBJ2-5, with 11 bases that match TRBD1. The CDR3 totals 14 residues. Germline CDR1 is MNHEY and CDR2 is SMNVEV (reference sequence). The J segment lost 5 bases and the V segment lost 8 bases, leaving 7 bases of the junction unmatched. CDR3 amino acids: CASGWDRGMETQYF. In DNA, the CDR3 is TGTGCCAGCGGGTGGGACAGGGGGATGGAGACCCAGTACTTC.

The chain couples TRBV21-1 to TRBJ2-7. TRBV21-1 is an annotated pseudogene. This CDR3 is built from 14 residues. The CDR3 spells CASSKAQVYYEQYF. Here the CDR3 DNA reads TGTGCCAGCAGCAAAGCCCAAGTTTACTACGAGCAGTACTTC.

The CDR3 loop is CASSEGSASGNTIYF. The DNA for the CDR3 is TGTGCCAGCAGTGAAGGGAGCGCGTCGGGAAACACCATATATTTT. The chain recombines TRBV6-1 with TRBJ1-3; D is ambiguous. Germline CDR1 is MNHNS and CDR2 is SASEGT. The CDR3 length is 15 residues. V lost 1 base and J lost 4, with 11 bases in between.

This clone has just one count. This chain links TRBV9 with TRBJ1-4, with 11 bases that match TRBD1. CDR3 length: 15 amino acids. CDR1 and CDR2 (germline): SGDLS, YYNGEE. With 4 bases clipped from V and 7 bases from J, the junction kept 6 bases outside the gene matches. The chain's CDR3 is CASSPGQGAFEKLFF. DNA for the CDR3: TGTGCCAGCAGCCCCGGACAGGGGGCATTTGAAAAACTGTTTTTT.

V gene TRBV5-1 combines with J gene TRBJ2-5, with 7 bases matching TRBD1. Germline V gene data show CDR1 as SGHRS and CDR2 as YFSETQ. The CDR3 consists of 13 residues. J gave up 4 bases and V 2 bases, and 2 bases lay outside the gene matches. The CDR3 protein is CASSFDRAETQYF. The CDR3 nucleotides are TGCGCCAGCAGCTTTGACAGGGCAGAGACCCAGTACTTC.

The V gene is TRBV19, the J gene TRBJ1-5; no reliable D call. Trimming stripped 2 bases from V and 1 base from J, with 6 bases between. CDR3 length: 14 amino acids. Germline CDR1 reads LNHDA; CDR2 reads SQIVND (reference sequence). Here the CDR3 DNA reads TGTGCCAGTAGTATACGGATCAGCAATCAGCCCCAGCATTTT. Its protein product is CASSIRISNQPQHF.

This clone was recorded a few times. The J gene is TRBJ1-5, the V gene TRBV4-3; D perhaps matches TRBD1 (5 bases). Between the trimmed V and J ends, which lost 0 bases and 7 bases, there was a span of 13 bases. CDR3 length equals 15 residues. The germline V gene has CDR1 LGHNA and CDR2 YSLEER. The CDR3 sequence: CASSQDLGREQPQHF. The CDR3 DNA follows: TGCGCCAGCAGCCAAGATTTAGGCAGGGAGCAGCCCCAGCATTTT.

This clone was seen a single time. The rearrangement joins TRBV2 to TRBJ2-3; TRBD2 agrees at 9 bases. The junction had 10 bases not matched to a gene; V was cut back by 10 bases and J by 2 bases. This CDR3 is 15 amino acids long. The germline gives CDR1 SNHLY, CDR2 FYNNEI. CDR3 bases: TGTGCCACCAGACTAGCGGAGTTAAACACAGATACGCAGTATTTT. Translated, it gives CATRLAELNTDTQYF.

The chain couples TRBV20-1 to TRBJ2-5, with 7 bases matching TRBD1. V shed 3 bases, J shed 5 bases, and the junction held 3 bases outside the gene matches. CDR3 length: 12 residues. Germline V gives CDR1 DFQATT, CDR2 SNEGSKA (reference sequence). For the CDR3, the DNA is TGCAGTGCTAGTGGGGACAGTGAGACCCAGTACTTC. Translated: CSASGDSETQYF.

This clone was seen once. The chain recombines TRBV27 with TRBJ1-2; D possibly corresponds to TRBD1 (5 bases). The CDR3 is 14 residues long. The ends were cut back, 8 bases at V and 4 bases at J, with 17 bases in the middle. The V gene's germline CDR1 is MNHEY and CDR2 SMNVEV (reference sequence). The CDR3 DNA sequence: TGTGCCAGCGGACGGGGGGTGCTTAGCTATGGCTACACCTTC. It translates to CASGRGVLSYGYTF.

The chain links TRBV19 to TRBJ2-5; tentatively, D is TRBD2 (5 bases). V was pared by 4 bases and J by 0 bases, with 9 bases between. In germline, CDR1 is LNHDA, CDR2 SQIVND (reference sequence). This CDR3 region has 14 residues. The chain's CDR3 is CASSTLVHQETQYF. The CDR3 coding sequence is TGTGCCAGTAGTACACTAGTTCACCAAGAGACCCAGTACTTC.

This clone was seen a single time. The CDR3, as DNA: TGTGCCACCAGCAGAGATCTAACGGACAAAGCTGAAGCTTTCTTT. This codes for CATSRDLTDKAEAFF. The J gene is TRBJ1-1, the V gene TRBV15, with a weak D call TRBD1 (5 bases). The CDR3 is 15 residues long. V was trimmed by 0 bases and J by 6 bases, leaving 14 bases between them. Germline V lookup: CDR1 LNHNV, CDR2 YYDKDF (reference sequence).

This clone was detected once. The V gene is TRBV28, the J gene TRBJ1-5; the match to TRBD1 covers 7 bases. CDR1 is MDHEN and CDR2 is SYDVKM in the germline V gene. CDR3 length: 15 amino acids. J lost 6 bases, V lost 5 bases, and 10 bases had no gene match. The CDR3 DNA reads TGTGCCAGCAGTGTTGAAAGGGGGCTCGGTCAGCCCCAGCATTTT. Protein sequence: CASSVERGLGQPQHF. The full variable domain, with the rest looked up from reference TRBV28 and TRBJ1-5, is DVKVTQSSRYLVKRTGEKVFLECVQDMDHENMFWYRQDPGLGLRLIYFSYDVKMKEKGDIPEGYSVSREKKERFSLILESASTNQTSMYLCASSVERGLGQPQHFGDGTRLSIL.